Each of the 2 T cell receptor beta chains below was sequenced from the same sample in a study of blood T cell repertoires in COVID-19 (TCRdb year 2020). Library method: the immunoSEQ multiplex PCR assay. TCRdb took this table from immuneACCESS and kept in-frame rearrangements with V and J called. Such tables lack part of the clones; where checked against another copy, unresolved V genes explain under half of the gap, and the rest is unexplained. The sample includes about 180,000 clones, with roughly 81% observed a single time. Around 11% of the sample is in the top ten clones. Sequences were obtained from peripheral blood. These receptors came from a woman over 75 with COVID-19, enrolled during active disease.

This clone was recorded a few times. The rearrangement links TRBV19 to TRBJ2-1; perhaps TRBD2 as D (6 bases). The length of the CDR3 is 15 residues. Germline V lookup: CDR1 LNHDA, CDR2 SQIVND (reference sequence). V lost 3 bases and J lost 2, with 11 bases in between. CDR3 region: CASSISLATYNEQFF. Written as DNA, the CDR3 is TGTGCCAGTAGTATTAGCCTAGCGACCTACAATGAGCAGTTCTTC.

The CDR3 protein is CASSSQNTEAFF. In nucleotides, the CDR3 is TGTGCCAGCTCGTCACAGAACACTGAAGCTTTCTTT. The rearrangement joins TRBV28 to TRBJ1-1, with no clear D. The CDR3 runs to 12 residues. From germline, CDR1 is MDHEN and CDR2 SYDVKM. V shed 8 bases and J shed 1 base, with 8 bases lying between them.